This TCR beta chain is drawn from a study of blood T cell repertoires in COVID-19. Data came from immunoSEQ multiplex PCR; TCRdb stores just in-frame clones and leaves some out. Of about 400,000 clones listed, over 85% are singletons. The CDR3 has 14 amino acids. In germline, CDR1 is SNHLY, CDR2 FYNNEI. V shed 6 bases and J shed 6 bases, with 14 bases lying between them. The specimen sequenced was PBMCs or T cells enriched from blood (not recorded which). The chain carries TRBV2 and TRBJ1-4; the D gene is possibly TRBD1 (6 bases). The source of this sequence is a woman aged 25 to 45 who had recovered from COVID-19. The CDR3 sequence: CASRDRRADEKLFF. As DNA, the CDR3 is TGTGCCAGCAGAGACAGGAGAGCGGATGAAAAACTGTTTTTT.